One sample yielded the 22 T cell receptor beta chains listed below, sequenced in a study of regulatory T cells in long-lasting Graves disease listed by TCRdb under 2021. Sample time point, as interpreted from the label and publication: newly diagnosed GD, antithyroid drugs for less than 3 months. For both TCR sequencing and RNA sequencing, RNA was extracted from PBMCs using TRIzol. Receptor amplification or capture employed multiplex PCR. Sequencing used an Illumina HiSeq 4000. iRepertoire HTBI primers and Arm-PCR amplification of CDR3 regions were used to construct TCR beta libraries. TCRdb reprocessed the public reads (quality trimming at Q25 with fastp, clone calling with MiXCR) and kept in-frame beta chains. Duplicate CDR3 protein sequences are folded into a single record with the most common DNA and genes. The sample table lists about 450,000 distinct CDR3 sequences, 14% of them with a count of one. The ten largest clones take up roughly 15% of the sample.

This sample was also put to use in a study of T cells in Graves' hyperthyroidism and ophthalmopathy.

The sample was peripheral blood mononuclear cells (PBMCs), taken at new diagnosis, from a patient treated with antithyroid drugs. The receptors come from a woman between 45 and 65 years old with Graves disease. Donor details come from another sample of the same person, matched by shared clones.

As for this clonotype: This may come from a read error, since a much larger clone is one base off. The chain joins TRBV18 to TRBJ1-1, with D unclear. This CDR3 is built from 13 residues. The V gene lost 8 bases and the J gene lost 3 bases, with 13 bases spanning the gap. The germline V gene has CDR1 KGHSH and CDR2 LQKENI. The CDR3 loop reads CASPQSEYTEAFF. The CDR3, as DNA: TGTGCCAGCCCACAATCGGAATACACTGAAGCTTTCTTT.

This clonotype has ten or more counts. The DNA for the CDR3 is TGTGCCAGCAGCTTACTCGACCGATACTACGAGCAGTACTTC. Its protein is CASSLLDRYYEQYF. J is TRBJ2-7 and V is TRBV5-6; D not certain. The germline V and J ends were trimmed by 2 bases and 3 bases, with 12 bases remaining between them. This CDR3 spans 14 amino acids. The germline gives CDR1 SGHDT, CDR2 YYEEEE.

This clonotype was found many times. The CDR3 reads CASSDGQGFYEQYF. In DNA form, the CDR3 reads TGCGCCAGCAGCGACGGACAGGGGTTTTACGAGCAGTACTTC. This chain connects TRBV5-1 to TRBJ2-7; 9 bases fit TRBD1. After removal of 4 bases from V and 4 bases from J, the junction contained 6 bases not matched to a gene. There are 14 residues in the CDR3. The germline V gene has CDR1 SGHRS and CDR2 YFSETQ.

This clonotype was detected a few times. The chain employs TRBV10-1 and TRBJ2-7; 12 bases are a match to TRBD2. From germline, CDR1 is WNHNN and CDR2 SYGVQD (reference sequence). With 5 bases clipped from V and 3 bases from J, the junction kept 5 bases outside the gene matches. CDR3 length: 15 amino acids. As DNA, the CDR3 is TGCGCCAGCAGTCTAGCGGGAGGGCCGATCTACGAGCAGTACTTC. This codes for CASSLAGGPIYEQYF.

A note on this clonotype: A clone one base away is much larger, so this may be a read error. The chain employs TRBV24-1 and TRBJ2-5, with no clear D. V was pared by 0 bases and J by 11 bases, with 9 bases between. This CDR3 is built from 12 residues. Germline CDR1 KGHDR, CDR2 SFDVKD. The CDR3 DNA is TGTGCCACCAGTGATTTGGACCTGGGGCAGTACTTC. It translates to CATSDLDLGQYF.

The V call is TRBV6-1, the J call TRBJ2-1, with 10 bases identical to TRBD2. Germline CDR1 reads MNHNS; CDR2 reads SASEGT. With 7 bases clipped from V and 1 base from J, the junction kept 10 bases outside the gene matches. The CDR3 is made up of 17 amino acids. The CDR3, as DNA: TGTGCCAGCATTCCATTAGCGGGAGGCCCTTCCTACAATGAGCAGTTCTTC. The encoded protein is CASIPLAGGPSYNEQFF.

This clonotype was detected many times. The genes are TRBV29-1 and TRBJ2-3, with D hard to call. The germline V and J ends were trimmed by 1 base and 4 bases, with 15 bases remaining between them. Germline V CDR1 and CDR2: SQVTM, ANQGSEA. The CDR3 sequence is 15 residues long. Here the CDR3 reads CSVEVGPAGADTQYF. The CDR3 DNA reads as TGCAGCGTTGAAGTCGGGCCAGCTGGGGCAGATACGCAGTATTTT.

Notes on this clonotype: A much larger clone lies a single base off, so this may be a read error. The chain has TRBV6-1 and TRBJ1-2; TRBD1 might be the D (6 bases). Germline loops: CDR1 MNHNS, CDR2 SASEGT. Trimming cost V 4 bases and J 4 bases, with 16 bases left between them. This CDR3 has 15 residues. This CDR3 reads CASSAREGGSYGYTF. CDR3 sequence (DNA): TGTGCCAGCAGTGCCCGTGAGGGGGGGAGCTATGGCTACACCTTC.

This clonotype was picked up many times. This chain connects TRBV7-9 to TRBJ1-4; D gene uncertain. The CDR3 runs 15 residues. In germline, CDR1 is SEHNR, CDR2 FQNEAQ (reference sequence). The V end lost 0 bases, the J end lost 7 bases, and 12 bases lay between the germline ends. DNA of the CDR3: TGTGCCAGCAGCTTAGCGCATAACGCCTTTGAAAAACTGTTTTTT. Protein: CASSLAHNAFEKLFF.

This clonotype has ten or more counts. This chain connects TRBV10-1 to TRBJ2-3; perhaps TRBD2 as D (5 bases). Germline-derived CDR1 and CDR2 are WNHNN and SYGVQD (reference sequence). The CDR3 runs to 13 residues. The V and J ends lost 3 bases and 5 bases respectively, with 9 bases between them. In nucleotides, the CDR3 is TGCGCCAGCAGTGAAAGAGGGCAAGATACGCAGTATTTT. It is translated as CASSERGQDTQYF.

Concerning this clonotype: A far larger clone is only one base removed, so a read error is likely. The chain recombines TRBV2 with TRBJ2-3; TRBD2 matches 8 bases. The J call is in doubt because the DNA end fits TRBJ2-1 better. The CDR3 totals 15 residues. Germline lookup yields CDR1 SNHLY and CDR2 FYNNEI. CDR3 residues: CGSSAVPGGFNEQFF. DNA for the CDR3: TGTGGCAGCAGTGCCGTCCCGGGAGGGTTCAATGAGCAGTTCTTC.

Ten or more counts support this clonotype. The genes are TRBV6-5 and TRBJ1-1; maybe TRBD1 (6 bases). The CDR3 runs to 15 residues. Germline V gene lookup returns CDR1 MNHEY and CDR2 SVGAGI. V lost 1 base and J 2 bases, leaving 11 bases between the germline ends. The CDR3 protein is CASSYFGQPNTEAFF. The CDR3 region has the DNA TGTGCCAGCAGTTACTTCGGACAGCCAAACACTGAAGCTTTCTTT.

The sample holds many counts of this clonotype. V is TRBV6-1 and J is TRBJ2-1, with D possibly TRBD2 on 5 matching bases. Trimming left V 4 bases short and J 0 bases short, with 10 bases between. This CDR3 spans 15 amino acids. Germline V gene sequence: CDR1 MNHNS, CDR2 SASEGT. The CDR3: CASSVLGISYNEQFF. The CDR3 nucleotides read TGTGCCAGCAGTGTTCTCGGGATCTCCTACAATGAGCAGTTCTTC.

This clonotype has at least ten counts. The chain uses TRBV27 and TRBJ2-4, with no clear D. This CDR3 spans 17 amino acids. Germline loops: CDR1 MNHEY, CDR2 SMNVEV (reference sequence). The V end was cut by 2 bases, the J end by 0 bases, with 14 bases between. The CDR3 DNA is TGTGCCAGCAGTTTAAACGCTAATGTCATAGCCAAAAACATTCAGTACTTC. Translation: CASSLNANVIAKNIQYF.

This clonotype occurred many times. The V and J genes are TRBV30 and TRBJ2-1, with 10 bases fitting TRBD2. The CDR3 consists of 12 residues. CDR1 and CDR2 (germline): GTSNPN, SVGIG (reference sequence). J gave up 4 bases and V 8 bases, and 2 bases lay outside the gene matches. CDR3 residues: CAVSGRYNEQFF. Written as DNA, the CDR3 is TGTGCCGTTAGCGGGAGGTACAATGAGCAGTTCTTC.

This clonotype was found many times. The chain couples TRBV28 to TRBJ2-7; D not resolved. The CDR3 has 13 amino acids. The germline V gene has CDR1 MDHEN and CDR2 SYDVKM. The germline V and J ends were trimmed by 3 bases and 2 bases, with 8 bases remaining between them. The CDR3 sequence is CASSLFSTYEQYF. The CDR3 region has the DNA TGTGCCAGCAGTTTGTTCAGTACCTACGAGCAGTACTTC. Filled out from reference TRBV28 and TRBJ2-7, the complete variable domain reads DVKVTQSSRYLVKRTGEKVFLECVQDMDHENMFWYRQDPGLGLRLIYFSYDVKMKEKGDIPEGYSVSREKKERFSLILESASTNQTSMYLCASSLFSTYEQYFGPGTRLTVT.

This clonotype was picked up a small number of times. The rearrangement joins TRBV7-9 to TRBJ2-1; possibly TRBD2 for D (5 bases). Deletions cut 4 bases from V and 6 bases from J, with 10 bases between. The CDR3 has 13 residues. Germline values: CDR1 SEHNR, CDR2 FQNEAQ (reference sequence). The CDR3 nucleotides read TGTGCCAGCAGCTCAACTAGATTCAATGAGCAGTTCTTC. This sequence encodes CASSSTRFNEQFF.

In this sample, this clonotype turned up a few times. V gene TRBV7-2 combines with J gene TRBJ2-7; the D gene could be TRBD1 or TRBD2 (5 bases each). From germline, CDR1 is SGHTA and CDR2 FQGNSA. Trimming stripped 2 bases from V and 4 bases from J, with 12 bases between. This CDR3 spans 14 amino acids. CDR3 loop: CASSLSFREYEQYF. For the CDR3, the DNA is TGTGCCAGCAGCTTATCGTTCAGGGAGTACGAGCAGTACTTC.

This chain links TRBV2 with TRBJ2-3; TRBD1 matches 8 bases. The CDR3 length is 13 residues. The V gene's germline CDR1 is SNHLY and CDR2 FYNNEI. V gave up 7 bases and J gave up 5 bases; unmatched junction bases: 5. The CDR3 protein is CASTGQAEDTQYF. The CDR3 DNA reads as TGTGCCAGCACGGGACAGGCTGAAGATACGCAGTATTTT.

This clonotype was recorded many times. This chain links TRBV28 with TRBJ2-3, with D perhaps assigned TRBD1 or TRBD2 (5 bases each). This CDR3 contains 16 residues. The V and J ends lost 4 bases and 4 bases respectively, with 18 bases between them. Per the germline V gene, CDR1 is MDHEN and CDR2 is SYDVKM. CDR3 protein: CASSSPDLGTADTQYF. The CDR3 bases are TGTGCCAGCAGTTCCCCGGACCTCGGGACGGCAGATACGCAGTATTTT. The complete variable domain, with remaining parts taken from reference TRBV28 and TRBJ2-3, reads DVKVTQSSRYLVKRTGEKVFLECVQDMDHENMFWYRQDPGLGLRLIYFSYDVKMKEKGDIPEGYSVSREKKERFSLILESASTNQTSMYLCASSSPDLGTADTQYFGPGTRLTVL.

This clonotype has a count of ten or more. The chain recombines TRBV2 with TRBJ2-7; 14 bases map to TRBD2. Trimming removed 3 bases from V and 0 bases from J; junction bases left unmatched: 10. Germline CDR1 and CDR2: SNHLY and FYNNEI. The CDR3 sequence is 19 residues long. Written as DNA, the CDR3 is TGTGCCAGCAGTGACAGCGCAGGGACTAGCGGGGGCCTCTCCTACGAGCAGTACTTC. Protein product: CASSDSAGTSGGLSYEQYF. Filled out from reference TRBV2 and TRBJ2-7, the complete variable domain reads EPEVTQTPSHQVTQMGQEVILRCVPISNHLYFYWYRQILGQKVEFLVSFYNNEISEKSEIFDDQFSVERPDGSNFTLKIRSTKLEDSAMYFCASSDSAGTSGGLSYEQYFGPGTRLTVT.

This chain links TRBV7-2 with TRBJ1-3; D is perhaps TRBD1 (6 bases). Germline V CDR1 and CDR2: SGHTA, FQGNSA. V was pared by 1 base and J by 2 bases, with 15 bases between. The CDR3 is 17 amino acids. This CDR3 is CASSLVFRGAAGNTIYF. The CDR3 bases are TGTGCCAGCAGCTTAGTTTTTCGGGGGGCTGCTGGAAACACCATATATTTT.